Listed here are 2 T cell receptor beta chains from one sample, sequenced in a study of shared clonotypes between healthy human individuals. Profiled with immunoSEQ multiplex PCR; TCRdb holds only in-frame clones, not every one. The sample carries about 1.1 million clones, approximately 78% recorded once. Sequenced sample: memory CD4+ T cells from PBMCs. Described subset: CD45RA-negative fraction. These receptors came from a man aged 18 to 30 in good health. Some clones in this sample may be carry-over from other donors' samples.

The V gene is TRBV19, the J gene TRBJ1-2, with D possibly TRBD1 on 5 matching bases. Between the trimmed V and J ends, which lost 11 bases and 8 bases, there was a span of 21 bases. This CDR3 is 13 amino acids long. Germline CDR1 LNHDA, CDR2 SQIVND (reference sequence). CDR3 loop: CASHRRGLEGYTF. The DNA of the CDR3 is TGTGCCTCCCACAGACGGGGCTTAGAAGGCTACACCTTC.

The rearrangement joins TRBV10-3 to TRBJ2-3, with D maybe TRBD1 (8 bases). CDR1 is ENHRY and CDR2 is SYGVKD in the germline V gene. The CDR3 spans 13 residues. Trimming pared 4 bases from V and 6 bases from J, leaving 11 bases between. DNA of the CDR3: TGTGCCATCAGTGTACAGGGGGGGGATACGCAGTATTTT. Its protein product is CAISVQGGDTQYF.